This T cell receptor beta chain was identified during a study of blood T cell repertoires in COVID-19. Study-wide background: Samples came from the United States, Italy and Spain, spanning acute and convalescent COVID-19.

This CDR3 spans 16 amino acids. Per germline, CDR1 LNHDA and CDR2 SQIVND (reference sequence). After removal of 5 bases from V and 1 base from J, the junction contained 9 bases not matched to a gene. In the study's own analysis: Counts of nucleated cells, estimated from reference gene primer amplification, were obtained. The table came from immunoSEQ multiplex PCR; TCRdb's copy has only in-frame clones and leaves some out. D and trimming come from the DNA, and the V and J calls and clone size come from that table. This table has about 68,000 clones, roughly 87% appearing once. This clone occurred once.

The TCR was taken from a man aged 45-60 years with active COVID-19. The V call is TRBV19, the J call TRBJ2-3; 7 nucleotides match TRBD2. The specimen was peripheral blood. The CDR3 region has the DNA TGTGCCAGTAGTTCCTCAGTGGGGGGGGGCACAGATACGCAGTATTTT. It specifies CASSSSVGGGTDTQYF. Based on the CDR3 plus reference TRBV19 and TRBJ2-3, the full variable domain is DGGITQSPKYLFRKEGQNVTLSCEQNLNHDAMYWYRQDPGQGLRLIYYSQIVNDFQKGDIAEGYSVSREKKESFPLTVTSAQKNPTAFYLCASSSSVGGGTDTQYFGPGTRLTVL.